This paragraph reports one T cell receptor beta chain. The junction differs from germline at one of its ends, possibly a read error. The sample originates from a study of blood T cell repertoires in COVID-19. Study-level information: The cDNA or gDNA used as material had been derived from T cells, B-cell-depleted T cells, or PBMCs.

As handled by the study authors: Counts of nucleated cells, estimated from reference gene primer amplification, were obtained. TCRdb's table, derived via immunoSEQ multiplex PCR, lists solely in-frame clones and lacks some. Clonal size and the V and J genes are those of that table, whereas D and trimming came from the DNA. Found here are approximately 120,000 clones, 85% to 90% of them singletons; the top ten hold around 1.2%. The CDR3 loop spans 14 amino acids. Germline-derived CDR1 and CDR2 are MNHNS and SASEGT. The source of this sequence is a human donor in a cohort sampled during active COVID-19. This sequence joins TRBV6-1 and TRBJ1-3; no definite D call. Material: peripheral blood. Here the CDR3 DNA reads TGTGCCGGCAGTGAGGCTCCCAGGGGAAACACCATATATTTT. It yields the protein CAGSEAPRGNTIYF.